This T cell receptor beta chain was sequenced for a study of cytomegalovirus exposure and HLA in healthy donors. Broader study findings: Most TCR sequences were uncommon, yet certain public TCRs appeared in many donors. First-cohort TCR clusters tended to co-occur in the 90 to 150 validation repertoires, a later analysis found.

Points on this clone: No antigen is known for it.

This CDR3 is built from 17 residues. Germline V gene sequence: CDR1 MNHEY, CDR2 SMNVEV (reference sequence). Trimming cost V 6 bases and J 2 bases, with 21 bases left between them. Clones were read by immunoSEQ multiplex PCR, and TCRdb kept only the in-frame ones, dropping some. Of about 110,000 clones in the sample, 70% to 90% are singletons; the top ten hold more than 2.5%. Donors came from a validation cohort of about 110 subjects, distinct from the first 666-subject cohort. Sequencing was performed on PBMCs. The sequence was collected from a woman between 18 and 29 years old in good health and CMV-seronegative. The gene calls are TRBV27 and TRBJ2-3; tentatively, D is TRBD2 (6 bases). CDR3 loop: CASSPKGLSHHTDTQYF. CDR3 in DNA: TGTGCCAGCAGCCCAAAGGGACTTTCCCACCACACAGATACGCAGTATTTT.